This TCR beta chain emerged from a study of T cells after yellow fever vaccination (dated by TCRdb to between 2017 and 2020). Study-level background: The SMART-Seq v4 Ultra Low Input RNA kit was used to prepare libraries from fractions with low cell numbers. Two healthy male donors, one aged 18 to 29 and one aged 30 to 40 years, made up the cohort. To track T-cell clones before and after primary and booster YFV17D yellow fever vaccination, bulk TCR alpha and beta repertoires were sequenced longitudinally. Bulk PBMC replicates and cell subsets were isolated from blood drawn at multiple timepoints before and after both primary and secondary immunization. Results and caveats for the whole study, not just this receptor: Only a couple of donors were included in the study, so the extent to which the findings can be generalized is limited. Computational filtering was needed because FACS-sorted repertoires could contain abundant contaminating clonotypes from the bulk population. After the booster, most of the clones that had expanded following primary vaccination were detected again (roughly 97% of CD4 and around 90% of CD8), which suggests that memory was broadly maintained. The secondary T-cell response was weaker than the primary response but faster, peaking on day 5 instead of day 15. A small fraction of clonotypes showed up in both the CD4 and CD8 compartments, probably as a result of convergent recombination.

From cysteine to phenylalanine, the CDR3 is 14 amino acids long. Left in the record is the CDR3 DNA by itself, 42 bases read in frame from the first base. The germline V gene encodes CDR1 SGHTA and CDR2 FQGNSA. V was cut back by 1 base and J by 4 bases, leaving a gap of 10 bases between them. The treatment or condition tag for this specimen amounts to: live attenuated yellow fever vaccine strain. At every blood-draw timepoint, two biological replicates of bulk PBMCs were collected. PBMCs were isolated from peripheral blood using a standard Ficoll-Paque protocol. TriZol was used to extract RNA from bulk PBMCs, CD4 and CD8 fractions, and dextramer-positive and dextramer-negative fractions. This clonotype showed up just a few times. The target of this receptor is not known. No much larger clonotype is one base removed from it; base qualities were not supplied. Synthesis of TCR cDNA relied on 5'RACE template switching, a step that introduced a universal primer site along with unique molecular identifiers. Priming of cDNA synthesis was performed from both the TCR alpha and TCR beta constant segments. Library amplification involved two PCR steps, and the second step added sample barcodes and sequencing adapters. Sequencing of the libraries was done on either Illumina HiSeq 2500 (2x100 bp) or NovaSeq (2x150 bp). The paper's processing steps were these. MIGEC handled demultiplexing of reads and collapsing into UMI consensus sequences, while MiXCR performed V(D)J alignment. Using edgeR on replicate PBMC samples, clonotypes were called vaccine-responding if FDR was below 0.01 and the log2 fold change was above 5 up to day 15. CD4 or CD8 identity was assigned to each bulk clonotype according to whether the clonotype was present at higher abundance in the sequenced CD4 repertoire or the sequenced CD8 repertoire. The raw public reads went through TCRdb reprocessing: fastp at Q25, MiXCR clone calling, in-frame beta chains kept. For every CDR3 protein sequence, its rows merge into one entry that carries the most common genes and DNA. V and J calls and clone size were set by TCRdb, not the authors. Recorded for this sample are some 600,000 distinct CDR3 sequences; about a sixth of them occurred a single time. Roughly 17% of the sample is in the top ten clones.

This receptor was taken from a man between 18 and 35 years old who received the YFV17D yellow fever vaccine. This material consisted of PBMCs, taken about 5 days after the first yellow fever vaccination. The receptor chain draws on TRBV7-2 and TRBJ1-2; TRBD1 might be the D gene, on 6 matching bases. The CDR3 in this case is CASSLGGQSYGYTF. The DNA reads TGTGCCAGCAGCTTAGGTGGACAGAGCTATGGCTACACCTTC.